This T cell receptor delta chain appears in the sequencing data of a study of Vδ1+ human thymocytes (dated by TCRdb to 2017 to 2018). Regarding the complete study: As a data resource, the study described the mRNA-level TRG and TRD CDR3 repertoires found in highly purified Vdelta1+ thymocytes taken from young children. Earlier work had validated the multiplex-based CDR3 amplicon strategy against 5'RACE-based methods for generating CDR3 amplicons. The investigation overall reported the following: Because no clustering by age or sex was observed, donors were not stratified by these variables in the analyses. Even though sort purity was high, about 20% of thymic TRD sequences were Vdelta2 (and few were Vdelta3), which was not the case for the peripheral blood Vdelta1+ controls. Donors shared many TRG clonotypes (up to roughly 6.9x10^3), but TRD repertoires were essentially private, with at most 120 shared. In contrast to oligoclonal peripheral blood repertoires, thymic TRG and TRD repertoires appeared to be highly polyclonal with Gaussian CDR3 length distributions. Because unexpected Vdelta2 sequences could lead to misinterpretation of bulk repertoire data, the authors recommended using highly purified populations and validating at the single-cell level.

Points on this clone: Its cognate antigen has yet to be identified. No base qualities exist here, and no much larger clone lies one base off it.

RNA was extracted with the RNeasy mini kit and reverse transcribed using Superscript III. To generate the CDR3 amplicons, a multiplex PCR was run using pooled V-gene forward primers together with a constant-region reverse primer that carried Illumina adaptor overhangs. After gel purification, the amplicons were indexed with Nextera index primers over eight extra PCR cycles and then purified using AMPure XP beads. The libraries were sequenced on an Illumina MiSeq using paired-end 250 bp reads, dual indexing and an approximately 19% PhiX spike-in. The original pipeline was this. Reads were quality checked with FastQC, and TRG read pairs were merged with ea-utils fastq-join. IMGT/HighV-QUEST was used to annotate sequences, retaining only productive sequences with an unambiguous V-gene assignment, and each clonotype was defined by an identical CDR3 sequence. For downstream analysis, VDJtools 1.1.1, tcR 2.2.3, Treemap and vegan Shannon diversity in R 3.4.4 were used. TCRdb reanalyzed the public reads with the CATT caller, and identical DNA sequences were merged afterwards. These V and J calls originate from TCRdb's pipeline instead of the authors' own analysis. Across this sample there are 20,000 to 25,000 delta-chain clones, with about 8% seen only once. Together, the top ten hold 0.75% to 1% of the sample.

Thymic samples were depleted of alphabeta T cells, then CD3+ TCRVdelta1+ TCRVdelta2- thymocytes were FACS-sorted. The purity of the sorted Vdelta1+ thymocytes fell between about 96% and 99.6%. The thymic specimens were obtained from 7 or 8 paediatric patients, aged roughly 5 days to 16 months, who were having corrective cardiac surgery. The thymic tissue was dispersed, and mononuclear cells were isolated using a Histopaque-1077 density gradient. The staining antibodies were anti-TCRVdelta1 clone TS8.2, anti-TCRVdelta2 clone B6, anti-CD3 clone HIT3a and anti-TCRalphabeta clone IP26. Unmatched junction bases come to 19, with V trimmed by 0 bases and J by 0 bases. Inclusive of the bounding cysteine and phenylalanine, the CDR3 is 22 residues long. Only the CDR3 DNA is retained, 66 bases long and in frame from the first base. For CDR1 and CDR2, the germline V gene lists GEAIGNYY and EKD.

This receptor chain uses TRDV2 and TRDJ1; TRDD3 aligns with 12 central bases. The sequenced material came from Vdelta1+ gamma-delta thymocytes from the thymus. Explained via the paper, the cell subset or site label denotes: FACS-sorted CD3+ TCRalphabeta- TCRVdelta1+ TCRVdelta2- thymocytes. The receptor was isolated from a child under two years old who had congenital heart surgery. The CDR3 protein is CACDTKFYVLGDTMRYTDKLIF. The nucleotide sequence is given as TGTGCCTGTGACACCAAGTTCTACGTACTGGGGGATACTATGCGGTACACCGATAAACTCATCTTT.